This TCR beta chain was documented in a study of blood T cells in healthy people across ages. For the second PCR, which ran for about 7 to 11 cycles, a sample-barcoded 5' primer and a J-beta primer mix were used. TCRdb re-derived calls from the 5' RACE reads in MiXCR, one entry per CDR3 protein. The sample has 1.5 million to 2 million distinct CDR3 sequences; 28% are singletons. This clonotype was sampled from a woman in her thirties in good health. The sample consisted of blood.

CDR3 region: CASSYSSKGNEQFF. The CDR3 DNA is TGTGCCAGCAGTTACTCCTCTAAGGGCAATGAGCAGTTCTTC. The chain carries TRBV6-2 or TRBV6-3 and TRBJ2-1; D not certain. The CDR3 covers 14 residues. Between the trimmed V and J ends, which lost 0 bases and 6 bases, there was a span of 9 bases. Germline V CDR1 and CDR2: MNHEY, SVGEGT.